This T cell receptor beta chain was identified during a study of CD4 T cells in relation to SARS-CoV-2 and coronaviruses. Whole-study context: PBMCs were cultured with antigen for roughly nine days before TCR beta sequencing. General observations from the study: Pre-pandemic and post-infection samples never came from the same donor.

Concerning this clone itself: The target antigen is unknown.

Only in-frame clones appear in the TCRdb table, and some are missing; sequencing was by immunoSEQ multiplex PCR. The sample comprises approximately 20,000 clones, approximately 82% of which are singletons, and around 10% rests with the top ten. The unexposed donors gave CD4+ T cells in about 2010-2019, prior to COVID-19. After ten to eleven days of culture, CD4+ T cells were isolated. Unexposed-donor CD4+ T cells were probed with SARS-CoV-2 S/N and four cold-coronavirus spikes, cells permitting. Fresh IL-2 medium replaced half the medium on days 3 and 7. The sequenced material came from CD4+ T cells from PBMCs, cultured in vitro. The clonotype originates from a human donor in good health.

The CDR3 DNA follows: TGTGCCAGCAACCCAGCGGGGGGCATCTACGAGCAGTACTTC. Translation gives CASNPAGGIYEQYF. The V and J genes are TRBV7-2 and TRBJ2-7; TRBD2 matches at 9 bases. This CDR3 region has 14 residues. The V and J ends lost 7 bases and 3 bases, in that order; junction bases with no gene match: 7. CDR1 and CDR2 (germline): SGHTA, FQGNSA.